This T cell receptor (beta chain) was captured by sequencing in a study of control samples from healthy donors and cancer patients. Using immunoSEQ multiplex PCR, the repertoire was profiled, and TCRdb retains in-frame clones only, with some absent. The sample contains some 71,000 clones, over 75% of which appear only once. This clone was seen a few times. This CDR3 comprises 16 residues. J lost 3 bases, V lost 0 bases, and 4 bases had no gene match. Looked up from germline, CDR1 is SGHRS and CDR2 is YFSETQ. The origin of this receptor is a woman aged 45 to 65 with colorectal cancer. Sequencing was done on a sample of PBMCs. The chain combines TRBV5-1 with TRBJ1-4; 8 bases align to TRBD1. CDR3 loop: CASSLDRGVPNEKLFF. DNA for the CDR3: TGCGCCAGCAGCTTGGACAGGGGGGTACCTAATGAAAAACTGTTTTTT.